This T cell receptor beta chain is drawn from a study of graft-versus-host responses after intestinal transplantation. Comment on this clone: Its antigen is not known.

The protocol was immunoSEQ multiplex PCR, while the TCRdb copy is restricted to in-frame clones and leaves out a portion. The sample records some 120,000 clones, about nine tenths being singletons. CDR1 and CDR2 from the germline V gene are MNHNY and SVGAGI (reference sequence). The V gene end was trimmed by 6 bases and the J gene end by 7 bases; junction bases not matched to a gene: 7. This CDR3 is built from 13 residues. The J gene is TRBJ1-1, the V gene TRBV6-6; the match to TRBD1 covers 8 bases. The clonotype comes from a human donor who received an intestinal transplant. This specimen was unstimulated CD4+ T cells sorted from spleen or lymph node cells, taken before intestinal transplant. The CDR3, as DNA: TGTGCCAGCAGGGCAGGGGGCGCGAGTGAAGCTTTCTTT. It is translated as CASRAGGASEAFF.